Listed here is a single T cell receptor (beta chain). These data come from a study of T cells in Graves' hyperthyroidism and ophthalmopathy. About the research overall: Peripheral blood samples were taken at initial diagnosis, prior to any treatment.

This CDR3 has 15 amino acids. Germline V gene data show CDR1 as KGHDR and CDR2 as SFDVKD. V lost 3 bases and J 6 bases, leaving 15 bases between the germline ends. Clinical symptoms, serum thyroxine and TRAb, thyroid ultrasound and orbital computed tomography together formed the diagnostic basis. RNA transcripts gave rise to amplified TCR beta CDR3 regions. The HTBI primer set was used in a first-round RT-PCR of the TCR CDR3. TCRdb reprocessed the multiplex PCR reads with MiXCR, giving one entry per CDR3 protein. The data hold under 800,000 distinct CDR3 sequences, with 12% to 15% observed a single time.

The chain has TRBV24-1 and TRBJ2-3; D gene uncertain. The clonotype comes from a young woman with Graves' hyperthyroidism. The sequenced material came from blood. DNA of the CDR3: TGTGCCACCAGTGATGAGAAACAAATCGGGGATACGCAGTATTTT. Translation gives CATSDEKQIGDTQYF.